This T cell receptor (beta chain) was retrieved from a study of cytomegalovirus exposure and HLA in healthy donors. V dropped 5 bases and J dropped 4 bases, with 11 bases sitting between them. Germline-derived CDR1 and CDR2 are LNHDA and SQIVND (reference sequence). The CDR3 spans 13 residues. Primers included in the PCR were 60 Vbeta and 13 Jbeta primers. As processed by the authors: About 11 million of the about 80 million unique TCR beta chains counted in a later analysis were shared. Libraries were prepared by immunoSEQ multiplex PCR; TCRdb keeps only in-frame clonotypes and omits some of them. The V and J calls and clone size come from that table; D and trimming were worked out from the DNA. The data contain 100,000 to 150,000 clones, around 80% of them singletons. The table lists this clone with a count of one.

The clonotype originates from a man aged 30-40 years in good health and CMV-seronegative. The sample comprised PBMCs. The genes are TRBV19 and TRBJ1-2; a weak D match, TRBD1 (5 bases). CDR3 sequence: CASSLKGPYGYTF. CDR3 nucleotide sequence: TGTGCCAGTAGTCTCAAGGGGCCCTATGGCTACACCTTC.